Listed below are T cell receptor beta chains from one sample, sequenced in a study of T cells in Graves' hyperthyroidism and ophthalmopathy. MiXCR, applied by TCRdb to the multiplex PCR reads, yields one record per CDR3 protein. The sample lists fewer than 450,000 distinct CDR3 sequences; about a sixth were seen once. The sample was blood. Every receptor here comes from a woman in her twenties or thirties with Graves' hyperthyroidism that later progressed to Graves' ophthalmopathy. Both conserved end residues are part of each CDR3. The order of the fields is V gene, clone size, J gene, D gene, CDR3 DNA, CDR3 protein. The D gene is left open where the match is weak. Clone size is stated in some rows and not others, as once, few, many or a class when expanded.

TRBV6-1,many,TRBJ2-5,TRBD1,TGTGCCAGCAGTAGGGGACAGCTACAAGAGACCCAGTACTTC,CASSRGQLQETQYF
TRBV28,many,TRBJ1-2,.,TGTGCCAGCAGAAACACTGATACTAACTATGGCTACACCTTC,CASRNTDTNYGYTF
TRBV12-3/TRBV12-4,.,TRBJ1-1,.,TGTGCCAGCAGTTTGGACGGTATGAACACTGAAGCTTTCTTT,CASSLDGMNTEAFF
TRBV28,.,TRBJ2-7,.,TGTGCCAGCAGTTTAACGTACCCCGGGACTGCCGATGTGAAAGGACTCTACGAGCAGTACTTC,CASSLTYPGTADVKGLYEQYF
TRBV24-1,.,TRBJ2-3,.,TGTGCCACCCGGGGTAGCGGCCTTTCAGATACGCAGTATTTT,CATRGSGLSDTQYF
TRBV6-2/TRBV6-3,few,TRBJ1-4,.,TGTGCCAGCGCATCGGGGGCGGCTAATGAAAAACTGTTTTTT,CASASGAANEKLFF
TRBV6-2/TRBV6-3,many,TRBJ2-3,.,TGTGCCAGCAGTTACTCGAAGGTTGCATACACAGATACGCAGTATTTT,CASSYSKVAYTDTQYF
TRBV9,few,TRBJ2-5,.,TGTGCCAGCAGCGCAGGGAGTTACCAAGAGACCCAGTACTTC,CASSAGSYQETQYF
TRBV6-5,many,TRBJ1-6,.,TGTGCCAGCAGTTACGGGGGGTATAATTCACCCCTCCACTTT,CASSYGGYNSPLHF
TRBV30,many,TRBJ2-3,.,TGTGCCTGGAGTGTAGGTACTGATAGTACGCAGTATTTT,CAWSVGTDSTQYF
TRBV2,.,TRBJ1-4,.,TGTGCCAGCAACGGACCGACTACCTTTGAAAAACTGTTTTTT,CASNGPTTFEKLFF
TRBV12-3/TRBV12-4,many,TRBJ2-2,.,TGTGCCAGCAGCACCGACAGATACACCGGGGAGCTGTTTTTT,CASSTDRYTGELFF
TRBV4-1,.,TRBJ1-1,.,TGCGCCAGCAGCCAACAGGACCGAGCGGGTACTGAAGCTTTCTTT,CASSQQDRAGTEAFF
TRBV4-1,.,TRBJ1-2,.,TGCGCCAGCAGCCGGGCTGACTTTAACTATGGCTACACCTTC,CASSRADFNYGYTF
TRBV2,many,TRBJ2-1,TRBD2,TGTGCCAGCAGTGAATGGGCTAGCGGGGGGGCAACGGATGAGCAGTTCTTC,CASSEWASGGATDEQFF
TRBV5-6,few,TRBJ2-3,.,TGTGCCAGCAGCTTCCTATTCGGACTAACAGATACGCAGTATTTT,CASSFLFGLTDTQYF
TRBV28,many,TRBJ2-5,.,TGTGCCAGCAGCGTCCCCGCTCAAGAGACCCAGTACTTC,CASSVPAQETQYF
TRBV29-1,.,TRBJ1-2,.,TGCAGCGTTGCGGCGCAGGGGCACTACACCTTC,CSVAAQGHYTF
TRBV14,.,TRBJ2-7,TRBD1,TGTACCAGCAGCCAAGACAGGGGTCGAAGCTCCTACGAGCAGTACTTC,CTSSQDRGRSSYEQYF
TRBV7-9,few,TRBJ1-4,.,TGTGCCAGCAGCTTTTCAGGGGCCGGGGTACGGGGTAATGAAAAACTGTTTTTT,CASSFSGAGVRGNEKLFF
TRBV5-1,many,TRBJ2-7,.,TGCGCCAGCAGCTTGGCGACAGCCTACGAGCAGTACTTC,CASSLATAYEQYF
TRBV2,.,TRBJ2-2,.,TGTGCCAGCAGTGAACGAGGAGCAGCCAACACCGGGGAGCTGTTTTTT,CASSERGAANTGELFF
TRBV4-2,.,TRBJ2-2,TRBD2,TGTGCCAGCAGCCAAGAACTAGCGCCGATAGGGGAGCTGTTTTTT,CASSQELAPIGELFF
TRBV7-9,few,TRBJ2-3,.,TGTGCCAGCAGCATGGGTAGTGATACGCAGTATTTT,CASSMGSDTQYF
TRBV5-1,.,TRBJ2-5,.,TGCGCCAGCAGCTTGGCTAGTCGAGGTTGGGGCCAAGAGACCCAGTACTTC,CASSLASRGWGQETQYF
TRBV3-1,few,TRBJ2-1,TRBD2,TGTGCCAGCAGCCAAGGGGGCGGGAGGGGGATCGGTGAGCAGTTCTTC,CASSQGGGRGIGEQFF
TRBV20-1,few,TRBJ1-1,.,TGCAGTGCCCTCCTCGAACAGGCCGCTGAAGCTTTCTTT,CSALLEQAAEAFF
TRBV6-1,many,TRBJ2-5,.,TGTGCCAGCAGTGAAGGGGGTAGAGAGACCCAGTACTTC,CASSEGGRETQYF
TRBV10-3,few,TRBJ1-5,.,TGTGCCATCAGTGAGGGGGCCGGGGGCAATCAGCCCCAGCATTTT,CAISEGAGGNQPQHF
TRBV28,many,TRBJ1-5,.,TGTGCCAGCAGCTCACAGGATAATCAGCCCCAGCATTTT,CASSSQDNQPQHF
TRBV4-1,few,TRBJ2-3,TRBD2,TGCGCCAGCAGCCAAGCCTCTAGCGGGAGGGCCTCAGATACGCAGTATTTT,CASSQASSGRASDTQYF
TRBV2,many,TRBJ1-4,TRBD1,TGTGCCAGCAGTACCCGTCCGGACAGGTTTAATGAAAAACTGTTTTTT,CASSTRPDRFNEKLFF
TRBV28,.,TRBJ1-5,TRBD1,TGTGCCAGCAGTTTATGGGGGACAGGGGTCGGACAGCCCCAGCATTTT,CASSLWGTGVGQPQHF
TRBV30,many,TRBJ1-6,TRBD1,TGTGCCTGGAGTGTAGGATATGGGGACAGACGTTTCGATAATTCACCCCTCCACTTT,CAWSVGYGDRRFDNSPLHF
TRBV30,.,TRBJ1-5,TRBD1,TGTGCCTGGAGAATCATGATGGACAGGGGGAATAGCAATCAGCCCCAGCATTTT,CAWRIMMDRGNSNQPQHF
TRBV6-1,.,TRBJ2-4,TRBD1,TGTGCCGGCAGGGGACAGGGAAACATTCAGTACTTC,CAGRGQGNIQYF
TRBV9,few,TRBJ2-3,TRBD2,TGTGCCAGCAGCGTAGAGGTAGCGGGAGACCCAGATACGCAGTATTTT,CASSVEVAGDPDTQYF
TRBV28,many,TRBJ2-7,TRBD2,TGTGCCAGCAGTCGTTGGGCACAACTAGCGGGAGGGGAGCAGTACTTC,CASSRWAQLAGGEQYF